These 29 T cell receptor beta chains were all obtained from the same sample, sequenced in a study of cytomegalovirus exposure and HLA in healthy donors. Primers for the PCR totalled 60 Vbeta and 13 Jbeta. Here immunoSEQ multiplex PCR was the method, and the copy in TCRdb shows in-frame clones only, minus some. This sample has about 190,000 clones, with around 79% found just once. Specimen: PBMCs. These receptors originate from a woman between 45 and 60 years old in good health and CMV-seronegative.

The chain couples TRBV7-2 to TRBJ2-7; TRBD2 aligns across 8 bases. CDR1 and CDR2 (germline): SGHTA, FQGNSA. The CDR3 sequence is 14 residues long. The V gene end was trimmed by 0 bases and the J gene end by 4 bases; junction bases not matched to a gene: 2. The CDR3 nucleotides are TGTGCCAGCAGCTTAGCCGGGGGGGGATACGAGCAGTACTTC. Translating gives CASSLAGGGYEQYF. Supplemented by reference TRBV7-2 and TRBJ2-7, the full variable domain reads GAGVSQSPSNKVTEKGKDVELRCDPISGHTALYWYRQSLGQGLEFLIYFQGNSAPDKSGLPSDRFSAERTGGSVSTLTIQRTQQEDSAVYLCASSLAGGGYEQYFGPGTRLTVT.

This clone was detected only once. The V gene is TRBV4-3, the J gene TRBJ1-2, with D possibly being TRBD1 (6 bases). The CDR3 sequence is 16 residues long. Looked up from germline, CDR1 is LGHNA and CDR2 is YSLEER. V was cut by 4 bases and J by 7 bases, with 22 bases left in between. The CDR3 coding sequence is TGCGCCAGCAGCCCTCTAAAAATCCTAGGGGGGGCTGGCTACACCTTC. Its translation is CASSPLKILGGAGYTF.

This chain connects TRBV25-1 to TRBJ1-2; D is undetermined. Per germline, CDR1 MGHDK and CDR2 SYGVNS. CDR3 length: 16 residues. The V gene lost 4 bases and the J gene lost 8 bases, with 23 bases spanning the gap. The CDR3 DNA is TGTGCCAGCAGTGCCCCTAATAACCGGGAAGGAAGGGGCTACACCTTC. Its protein is CASSAPNNREGRGYTF.

This chain links TRBV28 with TRBJ1-5; TRBD1 matches at 7 bases. Unmatched junction bases numbered 3, after V lost 4 bases and J lost 6 bases. CDR3 length equals 13 residues. Germline CDR1 MDHEN, CDR2 SYDVKM. This CDR3 is CASSYRGGQPQHF. The CDR3, as DNA: TGTGCCAGCAGTTACAGGGGCGGTCAGCCCCAGCATTTT.

This clone has just a few counts. The chain joins TRBV11-2 to TRBJ2-5, with 7 nucleotides matching TRBD2. J gave up 4 bases and V 5 bases, and 10 bases lay outside the gene matches. Germline CDR1 is SGHAT and CDR2 is FQNNGV. The CDR3 runs to 15 residues. DNA for the CDR3: TGTGCCAGCAGCCCCCGGGAGGTCTTAGGAGAGACCCAGTACTTC. This sequence encodes CASSPREVLGETQYF.

The chain links TRBV5-1 to TRBJ2-1; D possibly corresponds to TRBD2 (5 bases). This CDR3 comprises 12 residues. Germline V lookup: CDR1 SGHRS, CDR2 YFSETQ. V lost 4 bases and J 11 bases, leaving 13 bases between the germline ends. The CDR3 loop reads CASSHSRDQQFF. The CDR3, as DNA: TGCGCCAGCAGCCACTCCCGGGATCAGCAGTTCTTC.

The chain joins TRBV5-1 to TRBJ1-1; 9 bases line up with TRBD1. From germline, CDR1 is SGHRS and CDR2 YFSETQ. Trimming took 3 bases from V and 0 from J; bases not matched to a gene: 3. The CDR3 has 15 residues. The CDR3 region has the DNA TGCGCCAGCAGCTCATGGACAGGGGTGAACACTGAAGCTTTCTTT. Translating gives CASSSWTGVNTEAFF.

The chain links TRBV28 to TRBJ2-5; tentative D call: TRBD2 (6 bases). Germline CDR1 MDHEN, CDR2 SYDVKM. Trimming shortened V by 3 bases and J by 5 bases, and 13 bases separated the two germline ends. The CDR3 is 14 residues long. The CDR3 nucleotides are TGTGCCAGCAGTTTTAGAGGTGGGAGGGAGACCCAGTACTTC. Amino acids: CASSFRGGRETQYF. Complete variable domain (other parts from reference TRBV28 and TRBJ2-5): DVKVTQSSRYLVKRTGEKVFLECVQDMDHENMFWYRQDPGLGLRLIYFSYDVKMKEKGDIPEGYSVSREKKERFSLILESASTNQTSMYLCASSFRGGRETQYFGPGTRLLVL.

This clone appeared once. The CDR3 coding sequence is TGTGCCAGCAGCCAAGGAGCGATAGAGACCGGGGAGCTGTTTTTT. Protein sequence: CASSQGAIETGELFF. The chain has TRBV7-3 and TRBJ2-2; D not certain. Germline V gene sequence: CDR1 SGHTA, CDR2 FQGTGA. The germline V and J ends were trimmed by 5 bases and 5 bases, with 15 bases remaining between them. The CDR3 spans 15 residues.

V usage is TRBV21-1 and J usage is TRBJ1-2; the DNA was not used to check the table's D call, TRBD1. TRBV21-1 is a known pseudogene. The CDR3 covers 14 residues. CDR3 sequence reads: CASIDRGVIAGYTF. In nucleotides, the CDR3 is TGTGCCAGCATCGACAGGGGGGTGATAGCTGGCTACACCTTC.

This chain uses TRBV11-3 with TRBJ2-3; TRBD1 matches at 7 bases. This CDR3 region has 15 residues. The trim removed 5 bases at V and 4 bases at J, leaving 9 bases unmatched. The germline V gene has CDR1 SGHNT and CDR2 YENEEA. The DNA of the CDR3 is TGTGCCAGCAGCCAAAATCAGGGGGTCGCAGATACGCAGTATTTT. This codes for CASSQNQGVADTQYF.

The gene calls are TRBV7-9 and TRBJ2-7; TRBD1 matches 7 bases. Germline V gives CDR1 SEHNR, CDR2 FQNEAQ (reference sequence). The CDR3 sequence is 12 residues long. J gave up 6 bases and V 4 bases, and 3 bases lay outside the gene matches. The CDR3 DNA reads TGTGCCAGCAGCTCCGGGACAGCCGAGCAGTACTTC. Amino acids: CASSSGTAEQYF.

The chain is built from TRBV7-8 and TRBJ2-3; 13 positions agree with TRBD2. Looked up from germline, CDR1 is SGHVS and CDR2 is FQNEAQ. After removal of 5 bases from V and 5 bases from J, the junction contained 4 bases not matched to a gene. The CDR3 consists of 15 residues. The CDR3: CASSPRLAGGDTQYF. In DNA form, the CDR3 reads TGTGCCAGCAGCCCCCGACTAGCGGGAGGAGATACGCAGTATTTT. Drawing the rest from reference TRBV7-8 and TRBJ2-3, the complete variable domain is GAGVSQSPRYKVAKRGQDVALRCDPISGHVSLFWYQQALGQGPEFLTYFQNEAQLDKSGLPSDRFFAERPEGSVSTLKIQRTQQEDSAVYLCASSPRLAGGDTQYFGPGTRLTVL.

The chain links TRBV18 to TRBJ2-1, with TRBD1 as a possible D gene (6 bases). V was cut by 5 bases and J by 4 bases, with 9 bases left in between. In germline, CDR1 is KGHSH, CDR2 LQKENI. The CDR3 loop spans 13 amino acids. As DNA, the CDR3 is TGTGCCAGCTCATCGGACAGTTACAATGAGCAGTTCTTC. Protein product: CASSSDSYNEQFF.

This chain links TRBV2 with TRBJ1-2, with no clear D. The CDR3 contains 13 residues. V lost 5 bases and J 1 base, leaving 8 bases between the germline ends. Germline CDR1 SNHLY, CDR2 FYNNEI. In DNA form, the CDR3 reads TGTGCCAGCAGTTTGAAACTTAACTATGGCTACACCTTC. It codes for CASSLKLNYGYTF.

This sequence joins TRBV27 and TRBJ1-6; D uncertain. CDR3 length equals 13 residues. V was trimmed by 6 bases and J by 0 bases, leaving 3 bases between them. Germline V gene data show CDR1 as MNHEY and CDR2 as SMNVEV (reference sequence). The CDR3 DNA reads as TGTGCCAGCAGCTTCTCCTATAATTCACCCCTCCACTTT. It translates to CASSFSYNSPLHF.

This clone was picked up one time. The CDR3 spells CSVVGAETEAFF. DNA of the CDR3: TGCAGCGTTGTGGGGGCGGAAACTGAAGCTTTCTTT. V gene TRBV29-1 combines with J gene TRBJ1-1; perhaps TRBD1 as D (6 bases). Trimming stripped 4 bases from V and 5 bases from J, with 11 bases between. The CDR3 spans 12 residues. Germline V CDR1 and CDR2: SQVTM, ANQGSEA.

The V and J genes are TRBV7-2 and TRBJ2-7; a weak D match, TRBD2 (5 bases). V was cut by 4 bases and J by 3 bases, with 13 bases left in between. This CDR3 spans 14 amino acids. Germline V gives CDR1 SGHTA, CDR2 FQGNSA. The CDR3: CASSSGSRSYEQYF. The CDR3 region has the DNA TGTGCCAGCAGCTCGGGGTCCAGGAGCTACGAGCAGTACTTC.

The chain uses TRBV28 and TRBJ1-5; possible D gene TRBD1, 6 bases. Germline assignment: CDR1 MDHEN and CDR2 SYDVKM. The CDR3 is made up of 17 amino acids. V was cut by 5 bases and J by 2 bases, with 19 bases left in between. For the CDR3, the DNA is TGTGCCAGCAGTCTACCGGACAGTGTCATCCGCAATCAGCCCCAGCATTTT. This sequence encodes CASSLPDSVIRNQPQHF.

The rearrangement uses TRBV2 and TRBJ1-2; 9 bases are shared with TRBD1. Germline CDR1 and CDR2: SNHLY and FYNNEI. CDR3 length equals 14 residues. V was pared by 6 bases and J by 5 bases, with 7 bases of the junction left unmatched. DNA of the CDR3: TGTGCCAGCAGCTCCGGGACAGGGATATATGGCTACACCTTC. Translating it yields CASSSGTGIYGYTF.

This sequence joins TRBV6-1 and TRBJ1-5, with a tentative D call TRBD1 (6 bases). The CDR3 has 15 amino acids. V was shortened by 9 bases and J by 6 bases, with 21 bases between the two germline ends. Germline V CDR1 and CDR2: MNHNS, SASEGT. CDR3 sequence reads: CASVHGTGRTQPQHF. The CDR3 nucleotides read TGTGCCAGTGTTCATGGAACAGGGCGAACTCAGCCCCAGCATTTT.

The chain couples TRBV11-2 to TRBJ1-1; 7 nucleotides line up with TRBD1. J gave up 2 bases and V 5 bases, and 8 bases lay outside the gene matches. This CDR3 contains 15 residues. Germline CDR1 is SGHAT and CDR2 is FQNNGV. For the CDR3, the DNA is TGTGCCAGCAGCCGAACGACAGGGTCAAACACTGAAGCTTTCTTT. Its translation: CASSRTTGSNTEAFF. Based on the CDR3 plus reference TRBV11-2 and TRBJ1-1, the full variable domain is EAGVAQSPRYKIIEKRQSVAFWCNPISGHATLYWYQQILGQGPKLLIQFQNNGVVDDSQLPKDRFSAERLKGVDSTLKIQPAKLEDSAVYLCASSRTTGSNTEAFFGQGTRLTVV.

This chain uses TRBV9 with TRBJ1-1; D possibly corresponds to TRBD1 (5 bases). V lost 0 bases and J 7 bases, leaving 13 bases between the germline ends. Germline assignment: CDR1 SGDLS and CDR2 YYNGEE. This CDR3 contains 14 residues. The CDR3 reads CASSVEVDGGEAFF. In DNA form, the CDR3 reads TGTGCCAGCAGCGTAGAGGTTGACGGGGGTGAAGCTTTCTTT. The full variable domain, its missing parts supplied by reference TRBV9 and TRBJ1-1, is DSGVTQTPKHLITATGQRVTLRCSPRSGDLSVYWYQQSLDQGLQFLIQYYNGEERAKGNILERFSAQQFPDLHSELNLSSLELGDSALYFCASSVEVDGGEAFFGQGTRLTVV.

The chain joins TRBV4-1 to TRBJ1-1, with 9 bases aligning to TRBD1. This CDR3 is 14 amino acids long. V lost 6 bases and J lost 5; bases outside the gene matches: 7. CDR1 and CDR2 (germline): MGHRA, YSYEKL. CDR3 residues: CASSYTGGRTEAFF. CDR3 coding DNA: TGCGCCAGCAGTTATACAGGGGGCAGGACTGAAGCTTTCTTT.

The V gene is TRBV7-2, the J gene TRBJ2-7; D might be TRBD2 (8 bases). The CDR3 runs 19 residues. With 6 bases removed from V and 0 bases from J, the gap between germline ends came to 27 bases. CDR1 and CDR2 from the germline V gene are SGHTA and FQGNSA. The CDR3 DNA sequence: TGTGCCAGCAGTCAAAGGGGGCTAGCGGGCCCGAGAGTCTCCTACGAGCAGTACTTC. Its translation is CASSQRGLAGPRVSYEQYF.

This sequence joins TRBV27 and TRBJ2-7; 8 bases match TRBD2. The germline V gene encodes CDR1 MNHEY and CDR2 SMNVEV (reference sequence). Unmatched junction bases numbered 7, after V lost 5 bases and J lost 4 bases. The CDR3 length is 14 residues. The CDR3 here is CASSLLAGSYEQYF. The CDR3 coding sequence is TGTGCCAGCAGTCTCTTAGCGGGGAGTTACGAGCAGTACTTC.

This clone was seen a single time. The V and J genes are TRBV7-9 and TRBJ1-1; D gene unclear. CDR1 is SEHNR, CDR2 FQNEAQ, per germline (reference sequence). V dropped 4 bases and J dropped 1 base, with 10 bases sitting between them. This CDR3 is built from 14 residues. The CDR3 DNA follows: TGTGCCAGCAGCTCCCCCCCAGGGAACACTGAAGCTTTCTTT. Translation: CASSSPPGNTEAFF.

The CDR3 region is CASSRKVQGAYSYNEQFF. In nucleotides, the CDR3 is TGCGCCAGCAGCCGAAAGGTCCAGGGGGCCTACTCCTACAATGAGCAGTTCTTC. This chain connects TRBV4-1 to TRBJ2-1, with 8 bases aligning to TRBD1. Unmatched junction bases numbered 11, after V lost 4 bases and J lost 0 bases. Looked up from germline, CDR1 is MGHRA and CDR2 is YSYEKL. This CDR3 comprises 18 residues.

The genes are TRBV21-1 and TRBJ2-5; the D call of TRBD2 is as the table states it, not checked on the DNA. TRBV21-1 is noted as a pseudogene. The CDR3 sequence is 18 residues long. Here the CDR3 DNA reads TGTGCCAGCAGCAAACCCCGGGCTAGCGGGAGCATAGGTGAGACCCAGTACTTC. Its protein is CASSKPRASGSIGETQYF.